Below, 19 T cell receptor beta chains from the same sample are listed, as sequenced in a study of post-analysis software for immune sequencing data. Study results and limitations: Five TRBV segments, including TRBV5-6, TRBV5-1 and TRBV20-1, were more frequent in patients than controls.

These receptors lack a known antigen. TCR beta cDNA libraries had unique molecular identifiers. Each CDR3 protein is one row after TCRdb ran MiXCR on the PCR reads. The sample has about 500,000 distinct CDR3 sequences, roughly 45% seen once. What was sequenced was blood. These receptors were obtained from a girl aged 5-17 years with multiple sclerosis.

This chain uses TRBV12-3 or TRBV12-4 with TRBJ2-7, with D possibly being TRBD1 or TRBD2 (5 bases each). The CDR3 has 16 residues. V lost 3 bases to trimming and J lost 3 bases, with 18 bases between them. The CDR3 region is CASSLGVIGESYEQYF. In nucleotides, the CDR3 is TGTGCCAGCAGTTTGGGTGTCATAGGGGAGAGCTACGAGCAGTACTTC.

There are a few counts of this clonotype. This chain uses TRBV10-3 with TRBJ2-7; perhaps D is TRBD1 or TRBD2 (5 bases each). The CDR3 loop spans 16 amino acids. Looked up from germline, CDR1 is ENHRY and CDR2 is SYGVKD. The germline V and J ends were trimmed by 10 bases and 1 base, with 23 bases remaining between them. The DNA for the CDR3 is TGTGCCACCCTGATGGGGGAAGGACGGTTGTCCTACGAGCAGTACTTC. It specifies CATLMGEGRLSYEQYF.

Comments on this clonotype: A junction boundary mismatches the germline segment, possibly from a read error. The chain uses TRBV7-2 and TRBJ1-2, with D hard to call. CDR3 size: 14 residues. The germline CDR1 and CDR2 sequences are SGHTA and FQGNSA. The CDR3 sequence: CMGRGAADVYGYTF. The CDR3, as DNA: TGCATGGGCCGGGGAGCCGCGGATGTCTATGGCTACACCTTC.

The chain is built from TRBV7-9 and TRBJ1-1; D gene uncertain. This CDR3 region has 13 residues. Germline V gene data show CDR1 as SEHNR and CDR2 as FQNEAQ (reference sequence). V was clipped by 5 bases and J by 11 bases, with 18 bases between them. The chain's CDR3 is CASSHGSGPGAFF. In DNA form, the CDR3 reads TGTGCCAGCAGCCATGGTTCTGGTCCGGGTGCTTTCTTT.

The chain has TRBV6-5 and TRBJ1-1, with D hard to call. Per germline, CDR1 MNHEY and CDR2 SVGAGI. This CDR3 contains 14 residues. Trimming removed 2 bases from V and 8 bases from J, with 15 bases in between. The DNA for the CDR3 is TGTGCCAGCAGTTACGGGCAGTCCCTTCGAGAAGCTTTCTTT. This sequence encodes CASSYGQSLREAFF.

The rearrangement joins TRBV19 to TRBJ1-5; possibly TRBD1 for D (6 bases). CDR1 and CDR2 (germline): LNHDA, SQIVND (reference sequence). The CDR3 loop spans 17 amino acids. Trimming stripped 5 bases from V and 0 bases from J, with 17 bases between. The CDR3 protein is CASSPPREGDSNQPQHF. CDR3 coding DNA: TGTGCCAGTAGTCCTCCCAGGGAGGGGGATAGCAATCAGCCCCAGCATTTT.

J is TRBJ1-1 and V is TRBV9; the match to TRBD1 covers 11 bases. Trimming cost V 4 bases and J 0 bases; bases outside gene matches: 5. This CDR3 has 16 amino acids. The germline V gene encodes CDR1 SGDLS and CDR2 YYNGEE. Here the CDR3 DNA reads TGTGCCAGCAGCCCACGGACAGGGGGCATGAACACTGAAGCTTTCTTT. The encoded protein is CASSPRTGGMNTEAFF.

This clonotype has just a few counts. J is TRBJ2-7 and V is TRBV28; no definite D call. Trimming took off 8 bases at V and 0 bases at J, with 5 bases between the two ends. The CDR3 is made up of 11 amino acids. In germline, CDR1 is MDHEN, CDR2 SYDVKM. The CDR3 nucleotides read TGTGCCAGCCAGGTCTCCTACGAGCAGTACTTC. Translating gives CASQVSYEQYF.

V gene TRBV7-8 combines with J gene TRBJ2-3; maybe TRBD2 (6 bases). The germline V and J ends were trimmed by 1 base and 4 bases, with 21 bases remaining between them. CDR1 and CDR2 from the germline V gene are SGHVS and FQNEAQ. The CDR3 is 18 residues long. The CDR3 is CASSLGRGLIVRADTQYF. The CDR3 coding sequence is TGTGCCAGCAGCTTAGGTCGGGGACTTATAGTGCGAGCAGATACGCAGTATTTT.

This clonotype came up a few times. This chain links TRBV6-2 or TRBV6-3 with TRBJ2-5; TRBD1 aligns across 7 bases. The germline CDR1 and CDR2 sequences are MNHEY and SVGEGT. The junction had 7 bases not matched to a gene; V was cut back by 7 bases and J by 5 bases. This CDR3 is 13 amino acids long. CDR3 amino acids: CASILGGAETQYF. The DNA for the CDR3 is TGTGCCAGCATCTTAGGGGGCGCGGAGACCCAGTACTTC.

This rearrangement joins TRBV18 to TRBJ1-1; no firm D call. V lost 3 bases, J lost 6 bases, and 11 bases lay in between. CDR1 and CDR2 (germline): KGHSH, LQKENI. This CDR3 contains 13 residues. In nucleotides, the CDR3 is TGTGCCAGCTCACCGGAGGACGGGGCTGAAGCTTTCTTT. It specifies CASSPEDGAEAFF.

The chain employs TRBV20-1 and TRBJ2-1; D is perhaps TRBD2 (6 bases). With 5 bases removed from V and 0 bases from J, the gap between germline ends came to 11 bases. This CDR3 spans 14 amino acids. Germline CDR1 is DFQATT and CDR2 is SNEGSKA (reference sequence). The CDR3 spells CSASSDTSYNEQFF. CDR3 nucleotide sequence: TGCAGTGCTTCTAGCGATACCTCCTACAATGAGCAGTTCTTC.

This clonotype was counted only a few times. The rearrangement uses TRBV6-6 and TRBJ2-7, with D possibly matching TRBD2 (5 bases). Deletions cut 7 bases from V and 0 bases from J, with 7 bases between. Germline loops: CDR1 MNHNY, CDR2 SVGAGI (reference sequence). The CDR3 has 12 residues. As DNA, the CDR3 is TGTGCCAGCATAAGCGGCTCCTACGAGCAGTACTTC. It codes for CASISGSYEQYF.

The chain uses TRBV10-3 and TRBJ1-2; the D gene is possibly TRBD1 (6 bases). Trimming left V 6 bases short and J 3 bases short, with 11 bases between. This CDR3 comprises 13 residues. Germline V gene sequence: CDR1 ENHRY, CDR2 SYGVKD. The CDR3 region has the DNA TGTGCCATCAGGGGGGGCGCCGACTATGGCTACACCTTC. Encoded protein: CAIRGGADYGYTF.

The chain combines TRBV5-6 with TRBJ2-4; TRBD2 agrees at 7 bases. The DNA matches TRBJ2-7 better at its end, which makes the J call doubtful. CDR3 size: 15 residues. Germline CDR1 is SGHDT and CDR2 is YYEEEE. The CDR3 here is CASSLAAGRIYEQYF. The CDR3 nucleotides read TGTGCCAGCAGCTTGGCAGCGGGAAGAATCTACGAGCAGTACTTC.

This clonotype was counted only a few times. CDR3 coding DNA: TGCAGTGCTCACCGACAGGACACCTACGAGCAGTACTTC. Translating it yields CSAHRQDTYEQYF. V usage is TRBV20-1 and J usage is TRBJ2-7; a possible D gene is TRBD1 (6 bases). Germline V lookup: CDR1 DFQATT, CDR2 SNEGSKA (reference sequence). Trimming took 5 bases from V and 2 from J, leaving 13 bases between them. The CDR3 runs 13 residues.

This clonotype was picked up a small number of times. V usage is TRBV5-1 and J usage is TRBJ2-7; perhaps TRBD1 as D (5 bases). V lost 4 bases and J 0 bases, leaving 11 bases between the germline ends. From germline, CDR1 is SGHRS and CDR2 YFSETQ. The CDR3 runs 14 residues. The CDR3: CASSQLTDSYEQYF. CDR3 sequence (DNA): TGCGCCAGCAGCCAACTGACAGACTCCTACGAGCAGTACTTC.

This clonotype was counted a few times. The V gene is TRBV11-1, the J gene TRBJ2-5; D ambiguous. CDR3 length equals 15 residues. Germline CDR1 and CDR2: SGHAT and FQDESV (reference sequence). Deletions cut 5 bases from V and 1 base from J, with 14 bases between. The CDR3 region is CASSRTLDSQETQYF. As DNA, the CDR3 is TGTGCCAGCAGCCGCACTTTAGACTCCCAAGAGACCCAGTACTTC.

This clonotype has more than one count but fewer than ten. The chain joins TRBV10-2 to TRBJ2-5, with 7 bases identical to TRBD2. V lost 1 base, J lost 1 base, and 3 bases stayed unmatched. Germline values: CDR1 WSHSY, CDR2 SAAADI. CDR3 size: 15 residues. The DNA for the CDR3 is TGCGCCAGCAGTGAGTTCCGGACTAGCCAAGAGACCCAGTACTTC. This sequence encodes CASSEFRTSQETQYF.